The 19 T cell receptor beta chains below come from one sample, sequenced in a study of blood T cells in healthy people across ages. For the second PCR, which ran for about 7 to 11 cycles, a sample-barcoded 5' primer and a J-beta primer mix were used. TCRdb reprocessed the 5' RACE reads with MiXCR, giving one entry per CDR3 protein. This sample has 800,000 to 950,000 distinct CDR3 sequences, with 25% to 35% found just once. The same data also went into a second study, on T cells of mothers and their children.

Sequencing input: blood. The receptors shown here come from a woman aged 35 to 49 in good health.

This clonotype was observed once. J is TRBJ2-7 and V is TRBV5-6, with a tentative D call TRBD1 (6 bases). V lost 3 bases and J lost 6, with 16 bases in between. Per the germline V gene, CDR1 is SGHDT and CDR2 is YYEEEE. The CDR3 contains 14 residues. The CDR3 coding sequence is TGTGCCAGCAGCTGGGGGCGACCGTCTGTCGAGCAGTACTTC. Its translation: CASSWGRPSVEQYF. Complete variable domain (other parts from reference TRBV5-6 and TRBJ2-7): DAGVTQSPTHLIKTRGQQVTLRCSPKSGHDTVSWYQQALGQGPQFIFQYYEEEERQRGNFPDRFSGHQFPNYSSELNVNALLLGDSALYLCASSWGRPSVEQYFGPGTRLTVT.

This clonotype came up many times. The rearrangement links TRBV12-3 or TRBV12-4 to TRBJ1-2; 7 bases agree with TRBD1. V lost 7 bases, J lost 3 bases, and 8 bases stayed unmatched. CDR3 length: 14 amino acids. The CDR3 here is CASNPTGWDYGYTF. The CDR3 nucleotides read TGTGCCAGCAACCCGACAGGGTGGGACTATGGCTACACCTTC.

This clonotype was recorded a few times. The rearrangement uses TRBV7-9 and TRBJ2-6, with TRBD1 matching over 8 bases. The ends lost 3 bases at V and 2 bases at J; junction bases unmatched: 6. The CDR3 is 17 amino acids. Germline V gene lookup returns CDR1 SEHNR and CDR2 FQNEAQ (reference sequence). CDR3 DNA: TGTGCCAGCAGCTTCCAGGGGGCTGGGACTGGGGCCAACGTCCTGACTTTC. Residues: CASSFQGAGTGANVLTF.

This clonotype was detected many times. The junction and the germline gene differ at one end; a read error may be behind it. CDR3 bases: TGTGCTAGCAGCTTAGTCCCAGGGGGTGTCCGGGAGACCCAGTACTTC. Translation gives CASSLVPGGVRETQYF. The chain joins TRBV7-7 to TRBJ2-5; TRBD1 agrees at 7 bases. Germline CDR1 reads SSHAT; CDR2 reads FNYEAQ (reference sequence). The CDR3 is made up of 16 amino acids.

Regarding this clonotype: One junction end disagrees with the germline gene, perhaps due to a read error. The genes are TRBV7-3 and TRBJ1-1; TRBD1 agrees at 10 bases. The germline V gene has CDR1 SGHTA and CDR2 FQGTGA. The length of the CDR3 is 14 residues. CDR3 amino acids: CASSWTGGDTGAFF. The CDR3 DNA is TGTGCCAGCAGCTGGACAGGGGGGGACACTGGAGCTTTCTTT. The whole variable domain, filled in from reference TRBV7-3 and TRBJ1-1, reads GAGVSQTPSNKVTEKGKYVELRCDPISGHTALYWYRQSLGQGPEFLIYFQGTGAADDSGLPNDRFFAVRPEGSVSTLKIQRTERGDSAVYLCASSWTGGDTGAFFGQGTRLTVV.

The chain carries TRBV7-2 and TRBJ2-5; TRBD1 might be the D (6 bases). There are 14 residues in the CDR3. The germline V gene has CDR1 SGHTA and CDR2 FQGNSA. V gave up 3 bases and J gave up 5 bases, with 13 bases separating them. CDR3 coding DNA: TGTGCCAGCAGCTTGTCGAGGGGGTGGGAGACCCAGTACTTC. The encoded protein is CASSLSRGWETQYF.

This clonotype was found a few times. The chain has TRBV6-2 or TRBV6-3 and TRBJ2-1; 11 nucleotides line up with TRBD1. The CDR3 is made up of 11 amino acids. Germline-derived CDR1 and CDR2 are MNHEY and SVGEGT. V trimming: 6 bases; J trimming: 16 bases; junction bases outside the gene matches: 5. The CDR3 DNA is TGTGCCAGCAGCCAGGGACAGGGGGGATTCTTC. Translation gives CASSQGQGGFF.

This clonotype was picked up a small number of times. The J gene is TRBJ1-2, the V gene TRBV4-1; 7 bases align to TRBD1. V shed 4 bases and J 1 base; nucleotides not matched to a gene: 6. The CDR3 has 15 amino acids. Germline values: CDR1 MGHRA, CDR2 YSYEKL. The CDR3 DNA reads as TGCGCCAGCAGCCTAACAGGGGCGATTAACTATGGCTACACCTTC. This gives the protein CASSLTGAINYGYTF.

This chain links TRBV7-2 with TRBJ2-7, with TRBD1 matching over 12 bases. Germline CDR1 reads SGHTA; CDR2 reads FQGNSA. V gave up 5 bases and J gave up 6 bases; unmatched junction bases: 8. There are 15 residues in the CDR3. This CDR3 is CASSRPGQGACEQYF. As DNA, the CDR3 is TGTGCCAGCAGCCGTCCGGGACAGGGGGCATGCGAGCAGTACTTC.

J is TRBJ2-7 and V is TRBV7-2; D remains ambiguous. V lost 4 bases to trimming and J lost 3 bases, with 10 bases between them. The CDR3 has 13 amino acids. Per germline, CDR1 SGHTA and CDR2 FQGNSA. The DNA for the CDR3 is TGTGCCAGCAGCTCGCAGTGGGGCTACGAGCAGTACTTC. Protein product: CASSSQWGYEQYF. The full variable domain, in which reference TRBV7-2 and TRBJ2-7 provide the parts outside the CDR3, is GAGVSQSPSNKVTEKGKDVELRCDPISGHTALYWYRQSLGQGLEFLIYFQGNSAPDKSGLPSDRFSAERTGGSVSTLTIQRTQQEDSAVYLCASSSQWGYEQYFGPGTRLTVT.

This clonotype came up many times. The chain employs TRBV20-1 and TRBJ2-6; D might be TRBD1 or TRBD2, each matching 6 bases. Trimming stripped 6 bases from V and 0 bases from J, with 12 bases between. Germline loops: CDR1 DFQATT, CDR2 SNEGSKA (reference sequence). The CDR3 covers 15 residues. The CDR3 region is CSASGANSGANVLTF. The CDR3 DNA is TGCAGTGCGTCGGGGGCCAACTCTGGGGCCAACGTCCTGACTTTC.

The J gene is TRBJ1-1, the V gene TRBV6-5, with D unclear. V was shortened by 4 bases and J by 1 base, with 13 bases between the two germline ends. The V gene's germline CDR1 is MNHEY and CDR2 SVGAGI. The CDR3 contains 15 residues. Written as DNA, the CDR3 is TGTGCCAGCAGTTCCCTGGAAGTGTGGAACACTGAAGCTTTCTTT. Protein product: CASSSLEVWNTEAFF.

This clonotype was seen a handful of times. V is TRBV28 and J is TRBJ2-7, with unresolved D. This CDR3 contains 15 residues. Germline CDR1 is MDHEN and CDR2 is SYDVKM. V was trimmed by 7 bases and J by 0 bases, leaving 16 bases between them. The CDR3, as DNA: TGTGCCAGCACCACCGGACCTGCGAGCTCCTACGAGCAGTACTTC. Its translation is CASTTGPASSYEQYF. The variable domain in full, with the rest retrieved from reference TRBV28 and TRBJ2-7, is DVKVTQSSRYLVKRTGEKVFLECVQDMDHENMFWYRQDPGLGLRLIYFSYDVKMKEKGDIPEGYSVSREKKERFSLILESASTNQTSMYLCASTTGPASSYEQYFGPGTRLTVT.

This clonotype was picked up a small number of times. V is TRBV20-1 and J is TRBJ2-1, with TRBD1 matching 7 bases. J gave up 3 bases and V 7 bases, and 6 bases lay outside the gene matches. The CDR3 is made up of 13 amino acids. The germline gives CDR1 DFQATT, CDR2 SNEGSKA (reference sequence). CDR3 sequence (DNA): TGCAGTGTTGCCGGGACAGTCTACAATGAGCAGTTCTTC. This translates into CSVAGTVYNEQFF.

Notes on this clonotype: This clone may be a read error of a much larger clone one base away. CDR3 DNA: TGTGCCAGCGGTTTAGGACTAGCCAGCTACGAGCAGTACTTC. Its protein product is CASGLGLASYEQYF. The chain is built from TRBV28 and TRBJ2-7; 8 bases line up with TRBD2. CDR1 and CDR2 from the germline V gene are MDHEN and SYDVKM. The CDR3 is made up of 14 amino acids.

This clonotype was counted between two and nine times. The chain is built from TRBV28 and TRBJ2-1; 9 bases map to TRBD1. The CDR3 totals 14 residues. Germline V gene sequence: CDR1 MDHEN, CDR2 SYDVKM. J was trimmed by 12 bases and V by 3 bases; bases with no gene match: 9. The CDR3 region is CASSFLGTGQRQFF. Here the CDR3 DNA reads TGTGCCAGCAGTTTTCTGGGGACAGGGCAAAGGCAGTTCTTC.

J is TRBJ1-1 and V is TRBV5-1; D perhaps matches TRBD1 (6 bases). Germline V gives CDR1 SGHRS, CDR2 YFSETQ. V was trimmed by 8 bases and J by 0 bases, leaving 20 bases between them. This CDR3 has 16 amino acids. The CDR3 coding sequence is TGCGCCAGTAGCCCCAGCCGGACAGCTATGAACACTGAAGCTTTCTTT. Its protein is CASSPSRTAMNTEAFF.

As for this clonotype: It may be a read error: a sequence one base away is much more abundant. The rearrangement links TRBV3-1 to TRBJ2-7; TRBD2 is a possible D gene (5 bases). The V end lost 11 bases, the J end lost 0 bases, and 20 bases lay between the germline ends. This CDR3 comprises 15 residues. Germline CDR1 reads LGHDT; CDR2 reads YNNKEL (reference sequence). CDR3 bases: TGTGCCGGCAAGCTTATGGGAGAAGACTCCTACGAGCAGTACTTC. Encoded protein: CAGKLMGEDSYEQYF.

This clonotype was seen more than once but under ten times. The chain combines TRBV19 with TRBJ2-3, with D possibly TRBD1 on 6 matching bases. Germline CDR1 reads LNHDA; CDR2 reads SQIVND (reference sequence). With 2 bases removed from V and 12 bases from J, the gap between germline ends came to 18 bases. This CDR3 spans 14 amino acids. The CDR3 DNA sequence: TGTGCCAGTAGTATAAAAGGGGACACAGACCTTCAGTATTTT. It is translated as CASSIKGDTDLQYF.